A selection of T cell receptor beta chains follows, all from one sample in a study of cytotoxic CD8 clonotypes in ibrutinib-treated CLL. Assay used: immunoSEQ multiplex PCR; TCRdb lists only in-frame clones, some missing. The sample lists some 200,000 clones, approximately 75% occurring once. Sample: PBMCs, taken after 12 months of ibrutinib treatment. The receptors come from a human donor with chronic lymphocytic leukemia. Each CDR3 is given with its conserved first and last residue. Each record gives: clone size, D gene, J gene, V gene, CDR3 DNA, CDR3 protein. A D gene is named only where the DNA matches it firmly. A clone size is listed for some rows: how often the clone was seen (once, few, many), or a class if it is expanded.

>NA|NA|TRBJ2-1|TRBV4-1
TGCGCCAGCAGCCCCAGGGAGGAGAGCTACAATGAGCAGTTCTTC
CASSPREESYNEQFF
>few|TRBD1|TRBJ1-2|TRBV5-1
TGCGCCAGCAGCATCCGGACAGGGGAGCATGGCTACACCTTC
CASSIRTGEHGYTF
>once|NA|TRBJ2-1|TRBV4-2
TGTGCCAGCAGCCAAGATCTTACAGGATACAATGAGCAGTTCTTC
CASSQDLTGYNEQFF
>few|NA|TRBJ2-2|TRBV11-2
TGTGCCAGCAGCTTCCAGGGCGCCGGGGAGCTGTTTTTT
CASSFQGAGELFF
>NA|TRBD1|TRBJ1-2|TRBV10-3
TGTGCCATCACAACGGACAGGGGCGATGGCTACACCTTC
CAITTDRGDGYTF
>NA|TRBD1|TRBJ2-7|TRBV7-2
TGTGCCAGCAGCAGACAGGGGATGACCTACGAGCAGTACTTC
CASSRQGMTYEQYF
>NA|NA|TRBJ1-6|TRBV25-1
TGTGCCAGCAGTGATTCGATGGACTCACCCCTCCACTTT
CASSDSMDSPLHF
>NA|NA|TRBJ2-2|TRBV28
TGTGCCAGCACTTGGCGCGGGGACAGCAACACCGGGGAGCTGTTTTTT
CASTWRGDSNTGELFF
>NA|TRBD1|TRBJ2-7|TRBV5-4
TGTGCCAGCAGCTTCAGGGGGTCCTCCTACGAGCAGTACTTC
CASSFRGSSYEQYF
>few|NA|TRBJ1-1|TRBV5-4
TGTGCCAGCAGCCAAAACCGGGGTTCCACTGAAGCTTTCTTT
CASSQNRGSTEAFF
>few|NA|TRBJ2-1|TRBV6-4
TGTGCCAGCAGTGCGGGGGAAGGTGGGTACAATGAGCAGTTCTTC
CASSAGEGGYNEQFF
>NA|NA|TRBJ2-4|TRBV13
TGTGCCACCAGTCGGGCGGTAGCCAAAAACATTCAGTACTTC
CATSRAVAKNIQYF
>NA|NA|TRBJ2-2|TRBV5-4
TGTGCCAGCAGCTTGGAGAGCCCCGGGGAGCTGTTTTTT
CASSLESPGELFF
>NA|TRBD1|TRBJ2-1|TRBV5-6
TGTGCCAGCAGCGCCCGAACAGGGGGCGCTTGGAATGAGCAGTTCTTC
CASSARTGGAWNEQFF
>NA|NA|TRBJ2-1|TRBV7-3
TGTGCCAGCAGCTTACCCGACCAGGTCCAGTTCTTC
CASSLPDQVQFF
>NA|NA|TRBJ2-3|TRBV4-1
TGCGCCAGCAGCCAGTCTCCTAGCACAGATACGCAGTATTTT
CASSQSPSTDTQYF
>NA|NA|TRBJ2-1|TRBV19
TGTGCCAGTAGCACCGGGGAATACAATGAGCAGTTCTTC
CASSTGEYNEQFF
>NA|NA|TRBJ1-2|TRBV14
TGTGCCAGCAGCTTCGGGACAACCGCTAACTATGGCTACACCTTC
CASSFGTTANYGYTF
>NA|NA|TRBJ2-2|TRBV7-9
TGTGCCAGCAGCTTAGCAGGCGGGCTACAGGGAAACACCGGGGAGCTGTTTTTT
CASSLAGGLQGNTGELFF
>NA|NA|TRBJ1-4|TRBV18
TGTGCCAGCTCACCGGTGGCGGGTGAAAAACTGTTTTTT
CASSPVAGEKLFF
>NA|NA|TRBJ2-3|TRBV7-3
TGTGCCAGCAGCCCCGGGGGTACGCAGTATTTT
CASSPGGTQYF
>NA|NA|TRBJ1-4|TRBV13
TGTGCCAGCAGCTTAGGCCGTGGGGCACTGTTTTTT
CASSLGRGALFF
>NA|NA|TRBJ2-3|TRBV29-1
TGCAGCGTTGAAAAGTCGGAGAGCACAGATACGCAGTATTTT
CSVEKSESTDTQYF
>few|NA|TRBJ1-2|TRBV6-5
TGTGCCAGCTCCGGGACGGCCTATGGCTACACCTTC
CASSGTAYGYTF
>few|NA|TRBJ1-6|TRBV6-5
TGTGCCAGCAGCGGAGGCTGGGTCAATTCACCCCTCCACTTT
CASSGGWVNSPLHF
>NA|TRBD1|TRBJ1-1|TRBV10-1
TGCGCCAGCAGAGGGACAGGGGAGGGTTCTGAAGCTTTCTTT
CASRGTGEGSEAFF
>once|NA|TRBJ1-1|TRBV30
TGTGCCTGGAGTATCCAGGGAGAAGGAAAAGCTTTCTTT
CAWSIQGEGKAFF
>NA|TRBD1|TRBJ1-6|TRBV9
TGTGCCAGCAGCAACGACAGGGGGTATTCACCCCTCCACTTT
CASSNDRGYSPLHF
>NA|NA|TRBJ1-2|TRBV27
TGTGCCAGCAGGCCGGCGAACTATGGCTACACCTTC
CASRPANYGYTF